The 22 T cell receptor beta chains reported below all come from one sample, sequenced in a study of immune cell composition in non-small cell lung cancer. Data came from immunoSEQ multiplex PCR; TCRdb stores just in-frame clones and leaves some out. The data show approximately 9,000 clones, less than 80% seen once. What was sequenced was lung tumor tissue. These receptors all come from a human donor with non-small cell lung cancer.

This CDR3 is CASSPTLKARAYEQYF. The CDR3 nucleotides read TGTGCCAGCAGCCCCACCTTGAAGGCGAGGGCTTACGAGCAGTACTTC. V is TRBV28 and J is TRBJ2-7; D possibly corresponds to TRBD2 (5 bases). Germline CDR1 and CDR2: MDHEN and SYDVKM. The CDR3 is made up of 16 amino acids. With 6 bases removed from V and 4 bases from J, the gap between germline ends came to 22 bases.

The chain carries TRBV7-2 and TRBJ1-1; a possible D gene is TRBD1 (6 bases). V lost 4 bases and J lost 0, with 15 bases in between. The CDR3 extends over 16 amino acids. Germline values: CDR1 SGHTA, CDR2 FQGNSA. The CDR3 region has the DNA TGTGCCAGCAGCTCGGACAGAACTAGGATGAACACTGAAGCTTTCTTT. Protein product: CASSSDRTRMNTEAFF. Full variable domain (remainder filled in from reference TRBV7-2 and TRBJ1-1): GAGVSQSPSNKVTEKGKDVELRCDPISGHTALYWYRQSLGQGLEFLIYFQGNSAPDKSGLPSDRFSAERTGGSVSTLTIQRTQQEDSAVYLCASSSDRTRMNTEAFFGQGTRLTVV.

V and J are TRBV7-9 and TRBJ2-7; D gene ambiguous. With 1 base removed from V and 3 bases from J, the gap between germline ends came to 10 bases. Germline V gene sequence: CDR1 SEHNR, CDR2 FQNEAQ (reference sequence). This CDR3 is built from 14 residues. The CDR3 sequence is CASSLGTKNYEQYF. The CDR3 nucleotides are TGTGCCAGCAGCTTAGGGACCAAAAACTACGAGCAGTACTTC.

This chain links TRBV11-2 with TRBJ2-7; TRBD1 or TRBD2 may be the D gene (5 bases each). Trimming pared 5 bases from V and 6 bases from J, leaving 17 bases between. The CDR3 totals 14 residues. CDR1 is SGHAT and CDR2 is FQNNGV in the germline V gene. CDR3 in amino acids: CASSASQRGSEQYF. The CDR3 DNA reads as TGTGCCAGCAGCGCGTCCCAGAGGGGCAGCGAGCAGTACTTC.

DNA for the CDR3: TGTGCCAGCAGTTTATCGTCAGGTTTTTATCAGCCCCAGCATTTT. Its protein product is CASSLSSGFYQPQHF. The V gene is TRBV27, the J gene TRBJ1-5; D uncertain. V shed 0 bases and J shed 5 bases, with 11 bases lying between them. Germline CDR1 MNHEY, CDR2 SMNVEV (reference sequence). The CDR3 extends over 15 amino acids.

The chain uses TRBV14 and TRBJ2-4; D unclear. V dropped 3 bases and J dropped 5 bases, with 11 bases sitting between them. The CDR3 spans 14 residues. Germline V gene sequence: CDR1 SGHDN, CDR2 FVKESK. The chain's CDR3 is CASSQVGMENIQYF. The CDR3, as DNA: TGTGCCAGCAGCCAGGTGGGGATGGAAAACATTCAGTACTTC.

The CDR3 loop is CASSNPSKGIRSSTDTQYF. The CDR3 DNA reads as TGTGCCAGCAGCAACCCGTCGAAAGGGATCCGCTCTAGCACAGATACGCAGTATTTT. J is TRBJ2-3 and V is TRBV21-1. TRBV21-1 is flagged as a pseudogene. The CDR3 totals 19 residues.

The genes are TRBV5-4 and TRBJ2-3; 11 bases match TRBD2. The CDR3 totals 16 residues. The ends lost 4 bases at V and 2 bases at J; junction bases unmatched: 6. The germline V gene encodes CDR1 SGHNT and CDR2 YYREEE (reference sequence). CDR3 sequence: CASSHYSGRATDTQYF. In DNA form, the CDR3 reads TGTGCCAGCAGCCACTATAGCGGGAGGGCCACAGATACGCAGTATTTT.

The CDR3 protein is CASSVIYNEQFF. The CDR3, as DNA: TGTGCCAGCAGCGTCATCTACAATGAGCAGTTCTTC. The chain employs TRBV28 and TRBJ2-1, with D unclear. With 6 bases removed from V and 3 bases from J, the gap between germline ends came to 6 bases. The CDR3 contains 12 residues. The germline V gene has CDR1 MDHEN and CDR2 SYDVKM.

The rearrangement uses TRBV7-8 and TRBJ1-6; D is possibly TRBD1 (5 bases). Per germline, CDR1 SGHVS and CDR2 FQNEAQ. Trimming removed 5 bases from V and 7 bases from J, with 12 bases in between. The CDR3 spans 14 residues. This CDR3 reads CASSTGRLNSPLHF. Here the CDR3 DNA reads TGTGCCAGCAGCACGGGACGCTTGAATTCACCCCTCCACTTT. The full variable domain, rest sourced from reference TRBV7-8 and TRBJ1-6, is GAGVSQSPRYKVAKRGQDVALRCDPISGHVSLFWYQQALGQGPEFLTYFQNEAQLDKSGLPSDRFFAERPEGSVSTLKIQRTQQEDSAVYLCASSTGRLNSPLHFGNGTRLTVT.

This chain joins TRBV7-9 and TRBJ2-3; possible D gene TRBD1, 5 bases. The CDR3 has 14 amino acids. Germline V gene data show CDR1 as SEHNR and CDR2 as FQNEAQ (reference sequence). Between the trimmed V and J ends, which lost 5 bases and 0 bases, there was a span of 9 bases. DNA of the CDR3: TGTGCCAGCAGCCTTGGGGCGAGCACAGATACGCAGTATTTT. This codes for CASSLGASTDTQYF.

This clone showed up just a few times. This chain connects TRBV20-1 to TRBJ2-7; D is perhaps TRBD1 (6 bases). The CDR3 extends over 11 amino acids. CDR1 DFQATT and CDR2 SNEGSKA come from the germline V gene (reference sequence). V was trimmed by 6 bases and J by 4 bases, leaving 10 bases between them. The CDR3 sequence: CSARQVYEQYF. In DNA, the CDR3 is TGCAGTGCCAGACAGGTATACGAGCAGTACTTC.

The J gene is TRBJ1-2, the V gene TRBV6-1; perhaps TRBD1 as D (5 bases). The CDR3 runs 14 residues. Germline assignment: CDR1 MNHNS and CDR2 SASEGT. The V gene lost 4 bases and the J gene lost 4 bases, with 13 bases spanning the gap. The DNA of the CDR3 is TGTGCCAGCAGTGTAGGGGTGGGTGGCTATGGCTACACCTTC. Protein sequence: CASSVGVGGYGYTF.

In this sample, this clone turned up a few times. The chain recombines TRBV15 with TRBJ2-7; 11 bases are shared with TRBD1. The V and J ends lost 0 bases and 3 bases, in that order; junction bases with no gene match: 4. CDR1 and CDR2 (germline): LNHNV, YYDKDF (reference sequence). The CDR3 consists of 16 residues. The CDR3 DNA follows: TGTGCCACCAGCAGAGAATCCGGGACAGGGGGCTACGAGCAGTACTTC. Amino acid sequence: CATSRESGTGGYEQYF.

The rearrangement joins TRBV19 to TRBJ1-5; the D is unclear. Trimming took off 1 base at V and 3 bases at J, with 10 bases between the two ends. This CDR3 has 15 residues. Germline V gene sequence: CDR1 LNHDA, CDR2 SQIVND (reference sequence). CDR3 sequence: CASSIGGGNNQPQHF. CDR3 bases: TGTGCCAGTAGTATAGGTGGAGGGAACAATCAGCCCCAGCATTTT.

This sequence joins TRBV2 and TRBJ1-6, with 9 positions matching TRBD1. V trimming: 5 bases; J trimming: 8 bases; junction bases outside the gene matches: 4. This CDR3 has 14 amino acids. Germline-derived CDR1 and CDR2 are SNHLY and FYNNEI. CDR3 amino acids: CASSLGTGHSPLHF. The CDR3 region has the DNA TGTGCCAGCAGTTTGGGGACAGGGCATTCACCCCTCCACTTT.

The chain has TRBV20-1 and TRBJ2-7; no definite D call. This CDR3 is built from 11 residues. Germline values: CDR1 DFQATT, CDR2 SNEGSKA (reference sequence). V lost 6 bases and J lost 4, with 10 bases in between. The DNA for the CDR3 is TGCAGTGCCGGTGGCGTGTACGAGCAGTACTTC. It specifies CSAGGVYEQYF.

A single count supports this clone. The V call is TRBV4-1, the J call TRBJ1-1; D not certain. V was shortened by 5 bases and J by 1 base, with 11 bases between the two germline ends. The CDR3 has 14 amino acids. Germline V CDR1 and CDR2: MGHRA, YSYEKL. CDR3 nucleotides: TGCGCCAGCAGCAGGGATCGCGGGAACACTGAAGCTTTCTTT. Protein: CASSRDRGNTEAFF.

The chain carries TRBV6-5 and TRBJ2-5; D uncertain. CDR1 MNHEY and CDR2 SVGAGI come from the germline V gene. Trimming took 0 bases from V and 5 from J, leaving 7 bases between them. CDR3 length: 13 residues. The CDR3 nucleotides read TGTGCCAGCAGTTACTCGATAACGGAGACCCAGTACTTC. Residues: CASSYSITETQYF.

The chain links TRBV20-1 to TRBJ1-6; 8 bases line up with TRBD1. The CDR3 spans 11 residues. J was trimmed by 18 bases and V by 6 bases; bases with no gene match: 10. Germline CDR1 reads DFQATT; CDR2 reads SNEGSKA (reference sequence). The CDR3 coding sequence is TGCAGTGCAACCTCCGGGACAGGCAACCACTTT. Protein sequence: CSATSGTGNHF.

V and J are TRBV6-4 and TRBJ2-1, with TRBD2 identical over 9 bases. Trimming took 7 bases from V and 9 from J; bases not matched to a gene: 13. The CDR3 totals 15 residues. Looked up from germline, CDR1 is MRHNA and CDR2 is SNTAGT. The CDR3 here is CASKEVAGAPGEQFF. Written as DNA, the CDR3 is TGTGCCAGCAAGGAGGTAGCGGGAGCCCCGGGTGAGCAGTTCTTC.

The chain is built from TRBV9 and TRBJ2-1; D gene ambiguous. This CDR3 is 12 amino acids long. The V gene's germline CDR1 is SGDLS and CDR2 YYNGEE. Deletions cut 4 bases from V and 9 bases from J, with 11 bases between. The CDR3 sequence: CASSPSFREQFF. As DNA, the CDR3 is TGTGCCAGCAGCCCCAGCTTTCGTGAGCAGTTCTTC. The whole variable domain, filled in from reference TRBV9 and TRBJ2-1, reads DSGVTQTPKHLITATGQRVTLRCSPRSGDLSVYWYQQSLDQGLQFLIQYYNGEERAKGNILERFSAQQFPDLHSELNLSSLELGDSALYFCASSPSFREQFFGPGTRLTVL.